The rows below give T cell receptor beta chains drawn from one sample of a study of cytomegalovirus exposure and HLA in healthy donors. Some clones are missing from TCRdb's copy, which holds only in-frame ones; the method was immunoSEQ multiplex PCR. The sample records about 120,000 clones, roughly 79% being singletons. Sequencing used PBMCs. Receptors originate from a young woman in good health and CMV-seronegative. Each CDR3 is given with its conserved first and last residue. The D gene is left open where the match is weak. Expanded clones get a size class; other rows say once, few or many, or leave the size out.

TRBJ2-1 . . TRBV6-5 TGTGCCAGCAGTCCCCGGGACTTTTCCTACAATGAGCAGTTCTTC CASSPRDFSYNEQFF
TRBJ1-2 . TRBD1 TRBV9 TGTGCCAGCAGCTCTGGGACAGGGGGCTACTATGGCTACACCTTC CASSSGTGGYYGYTF
TRBJ1-1 few . TRBV5-1 TGCGCCAGCAGCTTGGTATCCAGGGCGGGGACTGAAGCTTTCTTT CASSLVSRAGTEAFF
TRBJ1-1 . . TRBV19 TGTGCCAGTAAGGAGAGGAAGAACACTGAAGCTTTCTTT CASKERKNTEAFF
TRBJ1-6 . . TRBV30 TGTGCCGAGGAAAGCAATAATTCACCCCTCCACTTT CAEESNNSPLHF
TRBJ1-5 . . TRBV7-8 TGTGCCAGCAGCCAGGGACACAGCAATCAGCCCCAGCATTTT CASSQGHSNQPQHF
TRBJ2-3 . TRBD1 TRBV5-1 TGCGCCAGCAGCTTGGCCCCGGACAGGGGGCGGACAGATACGCAGTATTTT CASSLAPDRGRTDTQYF
TRBJ1-5 . . TRBV2 TGTGCCAGCAGTGAAGTCAGGGGTGGTCAGCCCCAGCATTTT CASSEVRGGQPQHF
TRBJ1-1 . . TRBV19 TGTGCCAGTAGCCCCGGGGGGGGAACTGAAGCTTTCTTT CASSPGGGTEAFF
TRBJ2-2 . TRBD2 TRBV7-9 TGTGCCAGCACTCCAAGGGGGACTAGCGGGGGGACCGGGGAGCTGTTTTTT CASTPRGTSGGTGELFF
TRBJ1-4 . . TRBV30 TGTGCCTGGAGTGCGGACAGCAACTGGGGTGAAAAACTGTTTTTT CAWSADSNWGEKLFF
TRBJ2-7 few . TRBV5-1 TGCGCCAGCAGCTTTACCGGACAGCCCGAGCAGTACTTC CASSFTGQPEQYF
TRBJ2-5 . TRBD1 TRBV15 TGTGCCACCAGCAGGTGGTTCGGACAGGGGTTAGAAGAGACCCAGTACTTC CATSRWFGQGLEETQYF
TRBJ1-3 . TRBD1 TRBV4-2 TGTGCCAGCAGCCAAGATCCAGGGGGCCTAGGCTCTGGAAACACCATATATTTT CASSQDPGGLGSGNTIYF
TRBJ2-5 few TRBD2 TRBV6-5 TGTGCCAGCTCCAAGAGTAGCGGGGAAGAGACCCAGTACTTC CASSKSSGEETQYF
TRBJ2-5 . . TRBV7-9 TGTGCCAGCAGTAATTCAGGGTCGAAGACCCAGTACTTC CASSNSGSKTQYF